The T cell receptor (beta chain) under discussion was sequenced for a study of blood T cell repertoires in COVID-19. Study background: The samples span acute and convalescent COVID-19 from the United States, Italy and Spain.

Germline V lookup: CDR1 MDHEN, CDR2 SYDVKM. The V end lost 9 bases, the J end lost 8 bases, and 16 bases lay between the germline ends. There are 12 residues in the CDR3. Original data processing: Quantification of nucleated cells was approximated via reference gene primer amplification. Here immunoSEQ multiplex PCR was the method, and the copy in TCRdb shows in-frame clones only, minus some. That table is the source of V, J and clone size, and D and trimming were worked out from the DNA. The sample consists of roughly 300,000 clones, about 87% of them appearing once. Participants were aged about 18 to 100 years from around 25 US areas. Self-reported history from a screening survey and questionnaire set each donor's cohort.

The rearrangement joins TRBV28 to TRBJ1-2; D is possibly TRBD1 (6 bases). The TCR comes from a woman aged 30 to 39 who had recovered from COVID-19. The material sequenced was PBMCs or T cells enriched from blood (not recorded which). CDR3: CASSRTALGYTF. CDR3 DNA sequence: TGTGCCAGTAGTAGGACAGCGCTGGGCTACACCTTC.